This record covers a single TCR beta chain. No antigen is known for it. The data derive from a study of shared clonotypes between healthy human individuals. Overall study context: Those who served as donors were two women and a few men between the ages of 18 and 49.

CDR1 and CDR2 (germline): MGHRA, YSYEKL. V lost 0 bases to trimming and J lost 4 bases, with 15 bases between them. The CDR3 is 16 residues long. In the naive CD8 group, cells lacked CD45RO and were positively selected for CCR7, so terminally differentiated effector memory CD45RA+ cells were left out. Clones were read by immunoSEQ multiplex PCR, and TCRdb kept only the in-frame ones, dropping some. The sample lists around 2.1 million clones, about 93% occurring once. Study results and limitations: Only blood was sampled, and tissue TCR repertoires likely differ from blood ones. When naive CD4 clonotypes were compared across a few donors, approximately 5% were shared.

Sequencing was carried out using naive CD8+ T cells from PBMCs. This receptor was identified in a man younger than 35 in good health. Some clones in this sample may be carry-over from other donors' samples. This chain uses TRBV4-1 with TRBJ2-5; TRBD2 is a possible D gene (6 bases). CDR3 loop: CASSQDWRRAGETQYF. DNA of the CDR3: TGCGCCAGCAGCCAAGATTGGCGGAGGGCAGGAGAGACCCAGTACTTC.